One sample yielded the 5 T cell receptor beta chains listed below, sequenced in a study of early T cells in non-severe SARS-CoV-2 infection. TCRdb analysed the 5' RACE reads with MiXCR anew, one entry per CDR3 protein. The data contain 75,000 to 90,000 distinct CDR3 sequences, 5.5% to 7.5% of them singletons. The source material was whole blood. These receptor sequences come from an adult who was a healthcare worker with PCR-confirmed SARS-CoV-2 infection or an uninfected control (not recorded which).

This clonotype was detected a few times. The chain couples TRBV5-5 to TRBJ2-5, with D unclear. V lost 4 bases and J lost 5, with 6 bases in between. The CDR3 sequence is 11 residues long. From germline, CDR1 is SGHKS and CDR2 YYEKEE (reference sequence). For the CDR3, the DNA is TGTGCCAGCAGCGGTCCGGAGACCCAGTACTTC. This encodes CASSGPETQYF.

Remarks on this clonotype: A read error may explain this, as a much larger clone is one base away. The chain employs TRBV28 and TRBJ2-3; no clear D. There are 14 residues in the CDR3. Germline assignment: CDR1 MDHEN and CDR2 SYDVKM. Trimming left V 3 bases short and J 0 bases short, with 7 bases between. CDR3 coding DNA: TGTGCCAGCAGTTTTACAGCTAGCACAGATACGCAGTATTTT. Its protein product is CASSFTASTDTQYF.

This clonotype was seen ten or more times. The gene calls are TRBV5-1 and TRBJ2-3, with D perhaps matching TRBD2 (5 bases). V shed 4 bases and J shed 3 bases, with 18 bases lying between them. This CDR3 contains 16 residues. Germline V gene data show CDR1 as SGHRS and CDR2 as YFSETQ. CDR3 in amino acids: CASSLDSLLLTDTQYF. In DNA form, the CDR3 reads TGCGCCAGCAGCCTGGACTCGCTACTGCTAACAGATACGCAGTATTTT.

In its sample, this clonotype was seen many times. The V gene is TRBV7-9, the J gene TRBJ1-2; 7 positions match TRBD1. The germline V gene encodes CDR1 SEHNR and CDR2 FQNEAQ (reference sequence). The J segment lost 8 bases and the V segment lost 4 bases, leaving 13 bases of the junction unmatched. This CDR3 region has 15 residues. CDR3 sequence: CASSSTGTATGGYTF. In DNA form, the CDR3 reads TGTGCCAGCAGCTCTACCGGGACAGCTACAGGCGGCTACACCTTC.

This CDR3 is CASSSLGQGARNQPQHF. As DNA, the CDR3 is TGTGCCAGCAGTTCCCTAGGACAGGGGGCAAGGAATCAGCCCCAGCATTTT. The chain employs TRBV12-3 or TRBV12-4 and TRBJ1-5; TRBD1 matches at 11 bases. J gave up 4 bases and V 4 bases, and 9 bases lay outside the gene matches. The CDR3 contains 17 residues.